This T cell receptor (beta chain) was profiled in a study of cytomegalovirus exposure and HLA in healthy donors. Study details: Ancestry clustering placed 81% of approximately 420 genotyped donors in the Caucasian-associated cluster.

It was with 60 Vbeta and 13 Jbeta primers that the PCR ran. Sequencing used immunoSEQ multiplex PCR; TCRdb keeps in-frame clones, though not all of them. Of 140,000 to 150,000 clones listed, around 82% were seen once; the top ten hold 2.5% to 3%. The CDR3 length is 14 residues. J was trimmed by 5 bases and V by 5 bases; bases with no gene match: 6. CDR1 is MNHNS, CDR2 SASEGT, per germline. The sample taken for sequencing was PBMCs. The sequence was obtained from a female donor in good health and CMV-seronegative. The chain couples TRBV6-1 to TRBJ1-1, with 9 bases identical to TRBD1. The CDR3 here is CASSWTGDYTEAFF. The DNA for the CDR3 is TGTGCCAGCAGTTGGACAGGGGATTATACTGAAGCTTTCTTT.